The sequence of this T cell receptor beta chain was determined in a study of T cells after yellow fever vaccination. About the study: Preparation used SMART-Seq v4 Ultra Low Input for the low-cell-number fractions. Study-wide results and limits: Booster sampling recovered most clones from primary vaccination (approximately 97% CD4, roughly 88% CD8).

Points on this clonotype: Its specificity is unknown.

A process of 5'RACE template switching, which added a universal primer site and UMIs, was used to make TCR cDNA. TCRdb reprocessed the 5' RACE reads with MiXCR, giving one entry per CDR3 protein. The sample lists 100,000 to 150,000 distinct CDR3 sequences; nearly 15% were seen once. The CDR3 has 15 residues. The V segment lost 3 bases and the J segment 4 bases; nucleotides outside the gene matches: 8. Germline lookup yields CDR1 SGHTA and CDR2 FQGNSA. This TCR was sampled from a man younger than 35 who received the YFV17D yellow fever vaccine. The gene calls are TRBV7-2 and TRBJ2-5, with 7 bases fitting TRBD2. The sequenced sample was CD8+ T cells sorted from PBMCs, obtained 5 days after the yellow fever booster vaccination. Written as DNA, the CDR3 is TGTGCCAGCAGCTTCCTTTCTAGGGAGGGAGAGACCCAGTACTTC. It codes for CASSFLSREGETQYF.